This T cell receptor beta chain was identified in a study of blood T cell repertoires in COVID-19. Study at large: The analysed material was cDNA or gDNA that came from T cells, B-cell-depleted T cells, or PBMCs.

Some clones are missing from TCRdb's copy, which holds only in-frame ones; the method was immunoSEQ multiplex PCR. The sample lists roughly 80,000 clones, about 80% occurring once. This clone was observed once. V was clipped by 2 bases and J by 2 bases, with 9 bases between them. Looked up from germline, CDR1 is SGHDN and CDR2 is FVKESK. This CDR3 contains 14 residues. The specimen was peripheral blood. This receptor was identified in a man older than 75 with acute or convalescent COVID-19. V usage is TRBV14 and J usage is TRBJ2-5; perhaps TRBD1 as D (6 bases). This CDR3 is CASSQYRDQETQYF. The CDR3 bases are TGTGCCAGCAGCCAATACAGGGATCAAGAGACCCAGTACTTC. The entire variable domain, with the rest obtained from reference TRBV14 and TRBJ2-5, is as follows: EAGVTQFPSHSVIEKGQTVTLRCDPISGHDNLYWYRRVMGKEIKFLLHFVKESKQDESGMPNNRFLAERTGGTYSTLKVQPAELEDSGVYFCASSQYRDQETQYFGPGTRLLVL.